This T cell receptor beta chain was identified in a study of blood T cell repertoires in COVID-19. Overall study context: The origin of the acute and convalescent COVID-19 samples was the United States, Italy and Spain.

Per the original methods: Reference gene primers were amplified, and this amplification served to estimate nucleated cell counts. Sequencing used immunoSEQ multiplex PCR; TCRdb keeps in-frame clones, though not all of them. Clone size and the V and J calls come from that table; the DNA yielded D and trimming. The repertoire has around 250,000 clones, around nine tenths of them found once; the top ten carry 7.1%. Looked up from germline, CDR1 is LGHDT and CDR2 is YNNKEL (reference sequence). The CDR3 has 15 amino acids. Trimming took off 2 bases at V and 1 base at J, with 9 bases between the two ends.

Sequenced material: peripheral blood. The sequence came from a woman between 65 and 79 years old with active or convalescent COVID-19. This chain joins TRBV3-1 (or the pseudogene TRBV3-2) and TRBJ1-3; D gene unclear. Written as DNA, the CDR3 is TGTGCCAGCAGCCAACAAGCCGTATCTGGAAACACCATATATTTT. Translated, it gives CASSQQAVSGNTIYF.